The next 9 T cell receptor beta chains were all read from a single sample in a study of blood T cell repertoires in COVID-19. The protocol was immunoSEQ multiplex PCR, while the TCRdb copy is restricted to in-frame clones and leaves out a portion. The sample lists roughly 28,000 clones, 80% to 90% occurring once. Sequencing input: peripheral blood. All receptors come from a woman between 45 and 65 years old with active COVID-19.

Here the CDR3 reads CASSPREGVEQYF. The CDR3, as DNA: TGTGCCAGCAGCCCCAGGGAGGGGGTCGAGCAGTACTTC. The rearrangement joins TRBV3-1 (or the pseudogene TRBV3-2) to TRBJ2-7; D is possibly TRBD2 (7 bases). This CDR3 is built from 13 residues. From germline, CDR1 is LGHDT and CDR2 YNNKEL (reference sequence). V lost 4 bases, J lost 6 bases, and 13 bases lay in between.

V usage is TRBV6-5 and J usage is TRBJ2-7; D ambiguous. Trimming cost V 3 bases and J 3 bases, with 12 bases left between them. The V gene's germline CDR1 is MNHEY and CDR2 SVGAGI. The CDR3 is 14 amino acids. The CDR3 protein is CASSYTSSRYEQYF. The CDR3 region has the DNA TGTGCCAGCAGTTATACCTCCTCGCGCTACGAGCAGTACTTC.

V gene TRBV11-3 combines with J gene TRBJ2-2, with D maybe TRBD2 (5 bases). V lost 4 bases, J lost 2 bases, and 11 bases lay in between. CDR1 and CDR2 (germline): SGHNT, YENEEA. There are 15 residues in the CDR3. The CDR3 DNA reads as TGTGCCAGCAGCTCCGGAGCGGTAAACACCGGGGAGCTGTTTTTT. It is translated as CASSSGAVNTGELFF.

V gene TRBV19 combines with J gene TRBJ1-1; 9 bases fit TRBD1. Germline V gives CDR1 LNHDA, CDR2 SQIVND (reference sequence). Trimming cost V 1 base and J 7 bases; bases outside gene matches: 4. The CDR3 loop spans 14 amino acids. Written as DNA, the CDR3 is TGTGCCAGTAGTATAGTGGACAGGGGCAGTGAAGCTTTCTTT. Protein product: CASSIVDRGSEAFF.

This chain connects TRBV9 to TRBJ1-4, with 8 bases aligning to TRBD1. The CDR3 runs 14 residues. The V gene's germline CDR1 is SGDLS and CDR2 YYNGEE. Trimming took 3 bases from V and 8 from J; bases not matched to a gene: 6. The CDR3 coding sequence is TGTGCCAGCAGCGCCGGACAGGGTTGGGAAAAACTGTTTTTT. Its protein product is CASSAGQGWEKLFF.

The chain couples TRBV7-6 to TRBJ1-2; unclear D gene. CDR1 is SGHVS, CDR2 FNYEAQ, per germline. This CDR3 is 13 amino acids long. The V gene lost 1 base and the J gene lost 5 bases, with 8 bases spanning the gap. The CDR3 loop is CASSLVRGYGYTF. In DNA, the CDR3 is TGTGCCAGCAGCTTAGTCCGGGGTTATGGCTACACCTTC.

The gene calls are TRBV5-6 and TRBJ2-1; 11 bases agree with TRBD2. CDR1 and CDR2 from the germline V gene are SGHDT and YYEEEE. The CDR3 totals 17 residues. V gave up 0 bases and J gave up 6 bases; unmatched junction bases: 8. The CDR3: CASSLDRRLAGSNEQFF. Written as DNA, the CDR3 is TGTGCCAGCAGCTTGGACCGCCGACTAGCGGGAAGCAATGAGCAGTTCTTC.

V usage is TRBV6-2 or TRBV6-3 and J usage is TRBJ1-5, with D perhaps matching TRBD1 (6 bases). The CDR3 consists of 15 residues. The germline V and J ends were trimmed by 5 bases and 2 bases, with 13 bases remaining between them. Germline lookup yields CDR1 MNHEY and CDR2 SVGEGT. Here the CDR3 DNA reads TGTGCCAGCAGTCGGAAAGGGGGGGGCAATCAGCCCCAGCATTTT. Translating it yields CASSRKGGGNQPQHF.

The chain uses TRBV28 and TRBJ1-2; D not resolved. Germline CDR1 MDHEN, CDR2 SYDVKM. Trimming removed 7 bases from V and 3 bases from J, with 18 bases in between. The CDR3 sequence is 15 residues long. CDR3 in DNA: TGTGCCAGCAAGCCTTACACGGAGAGCGACTATGGCTACACCTTC. The encoded protein is CASKPYTESDYGYTF.